Detailed here is one T cell receptor (beta chain). These data are taken from a study of blood T cell repertoires in COVID-19. The overall study: Donors in the United States, Italy and Spain gave samples during acute or convalescent COVID-19.

Methods used by the authors: Amplification from reference gene primers served as the basis for estimated nucleated cell counts. The data were produced by immunoSEQ multiplex PCR, yet TCRdb's version contains in-frame clones alone and is incomplete. V, J and clone size were drawn from that table, and D and trimming were deduced from the DNA. The table shows hundreds of thousands of clones, with 70% to 90% occurring only once. The CDR3 covers 17 residues. J was trimmed by 4 bases and V by 0 bases; bases with no gene match: 9. CDR1 and CDR2 from the germline V gene are SGHVS and FNYEAQ. The chain employs TRBV7-6 and TRBJ2-7; 10 bases match TRBD1. Specimen: PBMCs or T cells enriched from blood (not recorded which). The sequence derives from a woman in her thirties or forties who had recovered from COVID-19. This CDR3 reads CASSLAPGTGVRYEQYF. The CDR3 DNA reads TGTGCCAGCAGCTTAGCCCCCGGGACAGGGGTAAGATACGAGCAGTACTTC.